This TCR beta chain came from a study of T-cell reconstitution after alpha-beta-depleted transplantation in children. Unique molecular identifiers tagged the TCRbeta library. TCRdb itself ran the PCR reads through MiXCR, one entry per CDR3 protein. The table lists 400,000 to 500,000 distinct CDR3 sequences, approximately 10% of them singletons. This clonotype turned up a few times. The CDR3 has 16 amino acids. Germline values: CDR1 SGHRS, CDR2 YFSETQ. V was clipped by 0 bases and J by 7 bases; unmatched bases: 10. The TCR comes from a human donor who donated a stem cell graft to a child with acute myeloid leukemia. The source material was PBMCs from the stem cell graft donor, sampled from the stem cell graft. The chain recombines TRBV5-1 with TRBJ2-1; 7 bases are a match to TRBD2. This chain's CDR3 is CASSLVASGLANEQFF. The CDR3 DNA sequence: TGCGCCAGCAGCTTGGTGGCTAGCGGTCTTGCTAATGAGCAGTTCTTC.